This TCR delta chain derives from a study of γδ T cells in repeated Plasmodium falciparum infection (dated by TCRdb to the early 2020s). As for the study more broadly: Malian children exposed to intense seasonal malaria transmission were enrolled in the natural-infection arm and compared with Australian children matched for age and gender. Malian gammadelta TCR repertoires were analysed cross-sectionally during no-transmission periods and were analysed longitudinally across acute febrile malaria episodes. In the study, the shaping of the human gammadelta T cell repertoire by repeated Plasmodium falciparum infection was examined using natural infection in Mali and controlled human malaria infection. Four or five malaria-naive U.S. adults underwent four controlled human malaria infections by bites from P. falciparum NF54-infected Anopheles stephensi mosquitoes over roughly 580 days. Samples from controlled-infection subjects were taken at baseline, just before selected infections, and 21 days after each infection. The paper's findings and limits, for the study overall: In Vdelta2-negative, largely Vdelta1+, gammadelta TCR repertoires, repeated controlled infections appeared to drive waves of new clonotype selection. Vdelta2-negative gammadelta TCR repertoires from Malian children appeared more clonally expanded, less diverse and less shared than those of Australian children. Vgamma9/Vdelta2+ TCR repertoires showed a highly stable polyclonal repertoire over time and infection, with many inter-individual overlapping TCRgamma sequences. Generalizability was limited because the Malian cohort was drawn from a small rural village of predominantly one ethnic group. Analysis of inter-individual variability in gammadelta T cell responses was limited by the small size of the controlled-infection cohort.

Points on this clone: Which antigen it targets is not known. The protein recorded in TCRdb matches a much larger clone and deviates from this DNA's translation at residue 20, suggesting a read error; the protein here is obtained by translating the DNA.

The germline V gene encodes CDR1 TSWWSYY and CDR2 QGS. Counted from cysteine to phenylalanine, this CDR3 has 22 amino acids. Solely the CDR3 DNA is kept, with 66 bases framed from the first base. Libraries were constructed by multiplex PCR. The reads were generated on an Illumina MiSeq. Every sorted gammadelta T cell sample had both its TCR gamma (TRG) and TCR delta (TRD) chains sequenced. The paper's processing steps were these. The repertoire analyses drew on clonotype tree plots, the accumulated frequency of the top 20 clonotypes, and diversity index (DI) and D75 metrics. In TCRdb, clones were called once more from the public reads by CATT, and rows of identical DNA were later combined. It is TCRdb's table, rather than the study itself, that gives the V and J calls and clone size. The sample table lists more than 45,000 delta-chain clones, 1.7% of them with a count of one. Approximately 15% of the sample is taken by the ten largest.

Vgamma9/Vdelta2+ and Vdelta2-negative gammadelta T cell populations were flow-sorted from peripheral blood mononuclear cells for bulk TCR repertoire analysis. V gene assignment gives TRDV1, but the J gene was left uncalled. Sample: gamma-delta T cells from blood. This clonotype originated in a pool of human donors (malaria-infected and uninfected, not separated). Here the CDR3 is given as CALGKTPFFLTNLASPTDKPIF. Here is the DNA: TGTGCTCTCGGGAAGACCCCATTCTTCCTCACCAATTTAGCGTCTCCAACCGATAAACCCATCTTT.